These T cell receptor beta chains were read from a single sample in a study of response to subunit inactivated influenza vaccine. TCRdb re-called the RT-PCR reads through MiXCR, storing one row per CDR3 protein. The sample consists of approximately 500,000 distinct CDR3 sequences, about 14% of them appearing once. The specimen comprised PBMCs from blood, sampled approximately 13 days after vaccination. The receptors originated from a man in his forties or fifties who received an inactivated influenza vaccine. The CDR3 runs from the conserved cysteine through the conserved F or W. Fields, in order: D gene, clone size, V gene, J gene, CDR3 DNA, CDR3 protein. D genes are given only for firm matches. Some rows have no size entry. The others give once, few or many, or a class for an expanded clone.

>-|few|TRBV10-1|TRBJ2-5
TGCGCCAGCAGTGAAAGAGGACTTCGAGAGACCCAGTACTTC
CASSERGLRETQYF
>TRBD2|-|TRBV7-2|TRBJ2-3
TGTGCCAGCAGCGCGGGACTAGCGGGGGACACAGATACGCAGTATTTT
CASSAGLAGDTDTQYF
>-|-|TRBV3-1|TRBJ1-1
TGTGCCAGCAGCCAAGGATCTTTCACTGAAGCTTTCTTT
CASSQGSFTEAFF
>-|many|TRBV4-1|TRBJ2-2
TGCGCCAGCAGCCAATGGGTTTCAAACACCGGGGAGCTGTTTTTT
CASSQWVSNTGELFF
>-|-|TRBV10-3|TRBJ1-1
TGTGCCATCAGTGGGGTTTCGGGGTCTGAAGCTTTCTTT
CAISGVSGSEAFF
>TRBD1|-|TRBV29-1|TRBJ2-3
TGCAGCGTTGCACAGGGGCAATTCTCAGATACGCAGTATTTT
CSVAQGQFSDTQYF
>-|-|TRBV7-9|TRBJ1-1
TGTGCCAGCAGTACTTTCGCGGGGAACACTGAAGCTTTCTTT
CASSTFAGNTEAFF
>-|-|TRBV2|TRBJ2-2
TGTGCCAGCAGTGAACTGCCGATAGGGGCCGGGGAGCTGTTTTTT
CASSELPIGAGELFF
>TRBD1|-|TRBV6-1|TRBJ2-4
TGTGCCAGCAGCGGACAGGGGGCTGGCAAAAACATTCAGTACTTC
CASSGQGAGKNIQYF
>-|-|TRBV20-1|TRBJ2-7
TGCAGTGCCGCCCTTAGACTGGGTCGCTACGAGCAGTACTTC
CSAALRLGRYEQYF
>-|-|TRBV20-1|TRBJ1-2
TGCAGTGCTAGAGATCCGGGATTTAGCTATGGCTACACCTTC
CSARDPGFSYGYTF
>-|-|TRBV7-2|TRBJ2-1
TGTGCCAGCAGCCACCGAGGGGTCAATGAGCAGTTCTTC
CASSHRGVNEQFF
>TRBD1|-|TRBV2|TRBJ1-2
TGTGCCAGTAGTGGGGACAGGGACGGCTACACCTTC
CASSGDRDGYTF
>TRBD1|-|TRBV27|TRBJ1-2
TGTGCCAGCAGTTGGGACAGGGGGAACTATGGCTACACCTTC
CASSWDRGNYGYTF
>-|few|TRBV11-2|TRBJ2-1
TGTGCCAGCAGCTCCAAGATCGGGGGCTACAATGAGCAGTTCTTC
CASSSKIGGYNEQFF
>-|-|TRBV6-1|TRBJ1-5
TGTGCCAGCAGTAATAACCGGGCCTACAATCAGCCCCAGCATTTT
CASSNNRAYNQPQHF
>TRBD2|few|TRBV7-8|TRBJ2-1
TGTGCCAGCAGCTCCAGGACTAGCGCTTACAATGAGCAGTTCTTC
CASSSRTSAYNEQFF
>-|-|TRBV13|TRBJ2-3
TGTGCCAGCAGCTTGTTTGGGGGGGCTACGCAGTATTTT
CASSLFGGATQYF
>-|few|TRBV7-6|TRBJ2-7
TGTGCCAGCAGCTTATCGGAAGACTCCTACGAGCAGTACTTC
CASSLSEDSYEQYF
>TRBD2|few|TRBV29-1|TRBJ2-3
TGCAGCGTCGAACAACTAGCGGGAGGCACAGATACGCAGTATTTT
CSVEQLAGGTDTQYF
>-|few|TRBV7-9|TRBJ2-5
TGTGCCAGCAGCGACACAGTAGGAGGGGAGACCCAGTACTTC
CASSDTVGGETQYF
>-|-|TRBV27|TRBJ1-2
TGTGCCAGCAGAAACGGGGCACAGGCTAACTATGGCTACACCTTC
CASRNGAQANYGYTF
>-|-|TRBV6-1|TRBJ1-2
TGTGCCAGCAGGCCCGTGCTAGGGGGTAGTTATGGCTACACCTTC
CASRPVLGGSYGYTF
>-|-|TRBV28|TRBJ2-1
TGTGCCAGCAGTCTGACTACCTTAATAGGGAATGAGCAGTTCTTC
CASSLTTLIGNEQFF
>TRBD1|-|TRBV28|TRBJ1-5
TGTGCCAGCAGTCCGGACAGGGGGCTCCATCAGCCCCAGCATTTT
CASSPDRGLHQPQHF
>TRBD1|-|TRBV5-1|TRBJ2-7
TGCACCAGCAGCACTAGACAGGGAAAGTACGAGCAGTACTTC
CTSSTRQGKYEQYF
>TRBD2|few|TRBV12-3/TRBV12-4|TRBJ2-7
TGTGCCAGCAGCCGGGGACTAGCGGGAGTAGTTTCCTACGAGCAGTACTTC
CASSRGLAGVVSYEQYF
>-|-|TRBV7-2|TRBJ2-2
TGTGCCAGCAGCTTTACTAGCTGGGGCAGGGGGGAGCTGTTTTTT
CASSFTSWGRGELFF
>-|-|TRBV10-3|TRBJ2-2
TGTGCCATCAGTGATAACCTAGGTGGCGCCGGGGAGCTGTTTTTT
CAISDNLGGAGELFF
>-|few|TRBV4-1|TRBJ1-2
TGCGCCAGCAGCCAAGATGTGGGGCGCAGCTATGGCTACACCTTC
CASSQDVGRSYGYTF
>TRBD2|-|TRBV24-1|TRBJ2-1
TGTGCCACCGTAGGGGGACTAGCGAGCAAAAGCTCCTACAATGAGCAGTTCTTC
CATVGGLASKSSYNEQFF
>TRBD1|few|TRBV30|TRBJ2-2
TGTGCCTGGAGTGTAACAGGGGGTACCGGGGAGCTGTTTTTT
CAWSVTGGTGELFF
>TRBD2|few|TRBV20-1|TRBJ2-5
TGCAGTGCTAGAAAGCTAGCGGGGGCCCAAGAGACCCAGTACTTC
CSARKLAGAQETQYF
>-|-|TRBV4-2|TRBJ1-5
TGTGCCAGCAGCCAAGAGGGCAGGGCCAATCAGCCCCAGCATTTT
CASSQEGRANQPQHF
>-|-|TRBV12-3/TRBV12-4|TRBJ1-1
TGTGCCAGCAGTCCCAATTGGGGGTCAGGGCGGACTGAAGCTTTCTTT
CASSPNWGSGRTEAFF
>-|-|TRBV20-1|TRBJ2-7
TGCAGTGCTTCGGACATGGGGTTTGCCTACGAGCAGTACTTC
CSASDMGFAYEQYF
>-|-|TRBV27|TRBJ1-6
TGTGCCAGCAGTTTAATCGGGCAGCATAATTCACCCCTCCACTTT
CASSLIGQHNSPLHF
>TRBD1|many|TRBV12-3/TRBV12-4|TRBJ1-4
TGTGCCAGCAGTCGGACAGGCCCCCGTGAAAAACTGTTTTTT
CASSRTGPREKLFF
>TRBD2|-|TRBV28|TRBJ2-7
TGTGCCAGCAGCCCGGGACTAGCTGATCTCTACGAGCAGTACTTC
CASSPGLADLYEQYF
>TRBD1|-|TRBV19|TRBJ1-5
TGTGCCAGTAGTATGGGTACAGGGGTCGATAGCAATCAGCCCCAGCATTTT
CASSMGTGVDSNQPQHF
>-|-|TRBV5-1|TRBJ2-3
TGCGCCAGCAGCTTAAGGGACACAGGAACAGATACGCAGTATTTT
CASSLRDTGTDTQYF
>TRBD1|few|TRBV10-3|TRBJ1-2
TGTGCCATCAGTAAGGACAGGTCTTCTGGCTACACCTTC
CAISKDRSSGYTF
>-|few|TRBV28|TRBJ1-4
TGTGCCAGCAGGGCAAGGCTGTCGAGTGAAAAACTGTTTTTT
CASRARLSSEKLFF
>TRBD2|-|TRBV12-3/TRBV12-4|TRBJ2-1
TGTGCCAGCAGTTTTACGGGGGGAGCCCTCAATGAGCAGTTCTTC
CASSFTGGALNEQFF
>-|many|TRBV7-2|TRBJ2-7
TGTGCCAGCAGCGCCCGAGGGGGGGGCCCTTACGAGCAGTACTTC
CASSARGGGPYEQYF
>-|many|TRBV20-1|TRBJ2-5
TGCAGTGCTAGAGTTACGCTCGGGGAGACCCAGTACTTC
CSARVTLGETQYF
>-|-|TRBV10-1|TRBJ1-5
TGCGCCAGCAGTGGCCCTCCTATAGATAGCAATCAGCCCCAGCATTTT
CASSGPPIDSNQPQHF